This is a list of T cell receptor beta chains from one sample in a study of CD4+ T cells in melanoma. Method: immunoSEQ multiplex PCR; TCRdb's copy keeps in-frame clones and lacks some. The sample consists of tens of thousands of clones, over 60% of them appearing once. The sequencing input was tumor tissue. Receptor source: a human donor with melanoma. Both conserved end residues are part of each CDR3. A D gene is named only where the DNA matches it firmly. Some rows mark clone size as missing; the rest say once, few, many or name a class of expanded clone.

j_gene	abundance	d_gene	v_gene	CDR3nt	CDR3aa
TRBJ1-6	NA	TRBD1	TRBV30	TGTGCCTGGAGTGGGGGAAAGACAGGGAATTCACCCCTCCACTTT	CAWSGGKTGNSPLHF
TRBJ1-5	NA	NA	TRBV7-3	TGTGCCAGCAGCTTATTTCCAGATCAGCCCCAGCATTTT	CASSLFPDQPQHF
TRBJ1-1	few	NA	TRBV27	TGTGCCAGCGGAAAACAGGGACCGCGGACTGAAGCTTTCTTT	CASGKQGPRTEAFF
TRBJ2-3	NA	NA	TRBV11-1	TGTGCCAGCAGCTTACTAGCCCTAACAGATACGCAGTATTTT	CASSLLALTDTQYF
TRBJ2-1	NA	NA	TRBV11-2	TGTGCCAGCAGCTTTCGTCACGGGGGAAGGAATGAGCAGTTCTTC	CASSFRHGGRNEQFF
TRBJ2-5	NA	NA	TRBV2	TGTGCCACCTCTTCCTCGGGGGAGACCCAGTACTTC	CATSSSGETQYF
TRBJ1-2	few	NA	TRBV29-1	TGCAGCGTTGAGACAGGTGGCTACACCTTC	CSVETGGYTF
TRBJ2-1	few	NA	TRBV27	TGTGCCAGCGGATCATACCGCCAGGCCTGGGACAATGAGCAGTTCTTC	CASGSYRQAWDNEQFF
TRBJ2-3	NA	TRBD2	TRBV6-4	TGTGCCAGCAGTGAAGGGACTAGCGGCACAGATACGCAGTATTTT	CASSEGTSGTDTQYF
TRBJ1-5	NA	TRBD1	TRBV30	TGTGCCTGGAGTGTCGGACAGGGGGCTTATCAGCCCCAGCATTTT	CAWSVGQGAYQPQHF